Shown below are 24 T cell receptor beta chains from a single sample sequenced in a study of T cell changes during pregnancy in multiple sclerosis. Generated by immunoSEQ multiplex PCR, the TCRdb table keeps only in-frame clones and is missing some. The profile covers 70,000 to 95,000 clones, with 70% to 90% appearing a single time and around 2% taken by the ten largest. Here the sequenced sample was peripheral blood, taken before pregnancy. These receptors were obtained from a female donor with multiple sclerosis, enrolled in a pregnancy study.

This clone is a singleton in its sample. The rearrangement joins TRBV4-3 to TRBJ2-7, with TRBD2 identical over 10 bases. The CDR3 loop spans 16 amino acids. After removal of 0 bases from V and 2 bases from J, the junction contained 4 bases not matched to a gene. Germline CDR1 LGHNA, CDR2 YSLEER. As DNA, the CDR3 is TGCGCCAGCAGCCAAGAGGGAGCGGGGGGGCCCTACGAGCAGTACTTC. It specifies CASSQEGAGGPYEQYF.

The rearrangement links TRBV19 to TRBJ1-6; no definite D call. The CDR3 extends over 15 amino acids. Trimming removed 3 bases at V and 2 bases at J, with 8 bases between. Germline loops: CDR1 LNHDA, CDR2 SQIVND (reference sequence). In DNA form, the CDR3 reads TGTGCCAGTAGTATCGGGAGAACCTATAATTCACCCCTCCACTTT. Its translation: CASSIGRTYNSPLHF.

This clone came up once. The V and J genes are TRBV5-6 and TRBJ2-7; tentatively, D is TRBD1 (5 bases). V lost 4 bases, J lost 1 base, and 21 bases lay in between. This CDR3 is 17 amino acids long. From germline, CDR1 is SGHDT and CDR2 YYEEEE. CDR3 in amino acids: CASSPPRTPEGSYEQYF. DNA of the CDR3: TGTGCCAGCAGCCCCCCGAGGACACCCGAAGGGTCCTACGAGCAGTACTTC.

The V gene is TRBV11-2, the J gene TRBJ2-1, with TRBD2 matching 8 bases. CDR3 length: 14 amino acids. Trimming at V came to 4 bases and at J to 8 bases, leaving 7 bases not matched to a gene. Germline-derived CDR1 and CDR2 are SGHAT and FQNNGV. CDR3 in amino acids: CASSSGLASDEQFF. In DNA form, the CDR3 reads TGTGCCAGCAGCTCCGGACTAGCTTCCGATGAGCAGTTCTTC.

The chain combines TRBV5-1 with TRBJ2-5, with 9 bases fitting TRBD2. The V gene's germline CDR1 is SGHRS and CDR2 YFSETQ. V trimming: 4 bases; J trimming: 2 bases; junction bases outside the gene matches: 9. CDR3 length: 16 amino acids. The CDR3 sequence is CASSPIPLAGQETQYF. The CDR3 DNA reads TGCGCCAGCAGCCCAATTCCCCTAGCGGGACAAGAGACCCAGTACTTC.

V and J are TRBV10-1 and TRBJ2-2; no reliable D call. The CDR3 consists of 13 residues. Germline CDR1 reads WNHNN; CDR2 reads SYGVQD (reference sequence). V was clipped by 2 bases and J by 5 bases, with 6 bases between them. In DNA, the CDR3 is TGCGCCAGCAGTGAGCGGGTAACCGGGGAGCTGTTTTTT. The encoded protein is CASSERVTGELFF.

This clone was counted once. V gene TRBV7-3 combines with J gene TRBJ2-3; 8 bases align to TRBD2. V was clipped by 1 base and J by 4 bases; unmatched bases: 4. The CDR3 consists of 15 residues. The germline V gene has CDR1 SGHTA and CDR2 FQGTGA. The CDR3 sequence is CASSLIGGAADTQYF. CDR3 nucleotides: TGTGCCAGCAGCTTAATCGGGGGGGCCGCAGATACGCAGTATTTT. Full variable domain (outside the CDR3, taken from reference TRBV7-3 and TRBJ2-3): GAGVSQTPSNKVTEKGKYVELRCDPISGHTALYWYRQSLGQGPEFLIYFQGTGAADDSGLPNDRFFAVRPEGSVSTLKIQRTERGDSAVYLCASSLIGGAADTQYFGPGTRLTVL.

V gene TRBV29-1 combines with J gene TRBJ1-2, with 7 positions matching TRBD1. The CDR3 contains 16 residues. Germline CDR1 is SQVTM and CDR2 is ANQGSEA. V lost 3 bases and J lost 8; bases outside the gene matches: 18. CDR3 nucleotides: TGCAGCGTTGACCCTGGACAGGAAGGGGGATCTGAAGGCTACACCTTC. This translates into CSVDPGQEGGSEGYTF.

The V call is TRBV7-3, the J call TRBJ1-1, with 7 bases identical to TRBD1. Germline V gene sequence: CDR1 SGHTA, CDR2 FQGTGA. CDR3 length equals 13 residues. V dropped 5 bases and J dropped 6; count of bases not matched to a gene: 6. The CDR3 reads CASSAYRGAEAFF. CDR3 DNA: TGTGCCAGCAGCGCCTACAGGGGCGCTGAAGCTTTCTTT.

The CDR3 loop is CASSGQTPTYQPQHF. The CDR3 bases are TGTGCCAGCAGTGGACAGACACCGACATATCAGCCCCAGCATTTT. This chain links TRBV2 with TRBJ1-5, with D possibly being TRBD1 (5 bases). Germline loops: CDR1 SNHLY, CDR2 FYNNEI. CDR3 length: 15 amino acids. V dropped 4 bases and J dropped 5 bases, with 15 bases sitting between them.

This rearrangement joins TRBV7-2 to TRBJ2-7; no clear D. V was shortened by 1 base and J by 1 base, with 5 bases between the two germline ends. CDR1 and CDR2 from the germline V gene are SGHTA and FQGNSA. This CDR3 is built from 13 residues. The CDR3 sequence is CASSLGASYEQYF. In nucleotides, the CDR3 is TGTGCCAGCAGCTTAGGGGCTTCCTACGAGCAGTACTTC.

The chain combines TRBV11-1 with TRBJ1-1, with D perhaps TRBD1 (5 bases). From germline, CDR1 is SGHAT and CDR2 FQDESV (reference sequence). V lost 5 bases and J 6 bases, leaving 16 bases between the germline ends. There are 14 residues in the CDR3. CDR3 loop: CASSPGGRRAEAFF. DNA for the CDR3: TGTGCCAGCAGCCCCGGCGGCCGCAGGGCTGAAGCTTTCTTT. Supplemented by reference TRBV11-1 and TRBJ1-1, the full variable domain reads EAEVAQSPRYKITEKSQAVAFWCDPISGHATLYWYRQILGQGPELLVQFQDESVVDDSQLPKDRFSAERLKGVDSTLKIQPAELGDSAMYLCASSPGGRRAEAFFGQGTRLTVV.

The chain is built from TRBV2 and TRBJ2-5, with D tentatively TRBD1 (5 bases). The V gene lost 1 base and the J gene lost 9 bases, with 15 bases spanning the gap. The germline gives CDR1 SNHLY, CDR2 FYNNEI. The CDR3 has 14 residues. The CDR3 loop reads CASSEVPREGSQYF. Here the CDR3 DNA reads TGTGCCAGCAGTGAAGTGCCCAGGGAAGGTTCCCAGTACTTC.

The rearrangement joins TRBV6-1 to TRBJ2-3; 9 nucleotides match TRBD2. CDR3 length: 14 amino acids. From germline, CDR1 is MNHNS and CDR2 SASEGT. The J segment lost 1 base and the V segment lost 6 bases, leaving 2 bases of the junction unmatched. Here the CDR3 DNA reads TGTGCCAGCAGCCCTAGCGGGGGCACAGATACGCAGTATTTT. This translates into CASSPSGGTDTQYF.

The V gene is TRBV7-8, the J gene TRBJ1-2, with 9 nucleotides matching TRBD1. The germline gives CDR1 SGHVS, CDR2 FQNEAQ. The CDR3 runs 15 residues. V lost 1 base and J lost 7; bases outside the gene matches: 7. The chain's CDR3 is CASSLGTGVAGGYTF. In nucleotides, the CDR3 is TGTGCCAGCAGCTTAGGGACAGGGGTTGCAGGTGGCTACACCTTC.

This chain joins TRBV18 and TRBJ1-5; 7 bases fit TRBD1. Germline lookup yields CDR1 KGHSH and CDR2 LQKENI. The junction had 6 bases not matched to a gene; V was cut back by 2 bases and J by 5 bases. The CDR3 loop spans 15 amino acids. CDR3 coding DNA: TGTGCCAGCTCACCAGGGCAGGGGGGATATCAGCCCCAGCATTTT. It yields the protein CASSPGQGGYQPQHF.

The CDR3 region is CASSRGTGGVYEQYF. DNA for the CDR3: TGTGCCAGCAGTCGTGGGACAGGGGGTGTCTACGAGCAGTACTTC. The chain links TRBV6-5 to TRBJ2-7; 11 bases are a match to TRBD1. The CDR3 spans 15 residues. Germline V lookup: CDR1 MNHEY, CDR2 SVGAGI. With 5 bases clipped from V and 3 bases from J, the junction kept 6 bases outside the gene matches.

The chain joins TRBV4-3 to TRBJ1-1; D not certain. Germline CDR1 LGHNA, CDR2 YSLEER. The CDR3 spans 14 residues. V was cut by 1 base and J by 0 bases, with 6 bases left in between. DNA for the CDR3: TGCGCCAGCAGCCAAGGGGCTCTGAACACTGAAGCTTTCTTT. Translating it yields CASSQGALNTEAFF.

This chain links TRBV18 with TRBJ1-3; TRBD1 matches 7 bases. The germline V gene encodes CDR1 KGHSH and CDR2 LQKENI. CDR3 length: 15 residues. V dropped 4 bases and J dropped 0; count of bases not matched to a gene: 3. CDR3 nucleotides: TGTGCCAGCTCACGTACAGGGGACTCTGGAAACACCATATATTTT. Amino acids: CASSRTGDSGNTIYF.

The chain couples TRBV28 to TRBJ2-7; TRBD1 agrees at 10 bases. Germline lookup yields CDR1 MDHEN and CDR2 SYDVKM. CDR3 length: 14 amino acids. Trimming cost V 4 bases and J 6 bases; bases outside gene matches: 6. The CDR3, as DNA: TGTGCCAGCAGTTGGACAGGGGGTGGTCTCGAGCAGTACTTC. It is translated as CASSWTGGGLEQYF.

The J gene is TRBJ2-7, the V gene TRBV30, with 7 nucleotides matching TRBD2. The CDR3 runs 15 residues. V was pared by 3 bases and J by 5 bases, with 13 bases of the junction left unmatched. Germline V CDR1 and CDR2: GTSNPN, SVGIG (reference sequence). This CDR3 is CAWRTIPGGGDEQYF. The CDR3 nucleotides are TGTGCCTGGAGGACCATTCCCGGCGGGGGTGACGAGCAGTACTTC.

DNA of the CDR3: TGTGCCAGTAAGGTCAGCGGGGAGTCAGGCTATGAGCAGTTCTTC. This codes for CASKVSGESGYEQFF. The chain employs TRBV19 and TRBJ2-1, with 7 bases fitting TRBD2. The trim removed 7 bases at V and 8 bases at J, leaving 14 bases unmatched. CDR3 length equals 15 residues. Germline lookup yields CDR1 LNHDA and CDR2 SQIVND (reference sequence).

This rearrangement joins TRBV6-5 to TRBJ2-1, with 8 nucleotides matching TRBD2. The trim removed 6 bases at V and 9 bases at J, leaving 10 bases unmatched. The CDR3 is made up of 14 amino acids. The V gene's germline CDR1 is MNHEY and CDR2 SVGAGI. The CDR3 loop reads CASSPGIAGSEQFF. The CDR3 bases are TGTGCCAGCAGCCCCGGGATAGCGGGGAGTGAGCAGTTCTTC.

This chain connects TRBV7-3 to TRBJ1-6; possibly TRBD1 for D (5 bases). Germline V gene lookup returns CDR1 SGHTA and CDR2 FQGTGA. Trimming cost V 2 bases and J 9 bases, with 11 bases left between them. This CDR3 spans 14 amino acids. The CDR3 DNA reads TGTGCCAGCAGCTTACAGGGCATGGGTTCACCCCTCCACTTT. Protein sequence: CASSLQGMGSPLHF.